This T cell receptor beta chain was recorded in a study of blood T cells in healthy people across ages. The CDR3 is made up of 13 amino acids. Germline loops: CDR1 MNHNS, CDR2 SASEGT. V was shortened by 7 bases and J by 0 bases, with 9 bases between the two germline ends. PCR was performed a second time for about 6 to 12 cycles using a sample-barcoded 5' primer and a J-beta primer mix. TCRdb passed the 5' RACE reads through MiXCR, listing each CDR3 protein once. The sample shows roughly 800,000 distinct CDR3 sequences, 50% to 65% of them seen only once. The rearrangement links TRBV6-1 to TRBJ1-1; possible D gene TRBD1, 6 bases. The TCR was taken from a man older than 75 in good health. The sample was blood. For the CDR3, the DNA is TGTGCCAGCAATCAGGGGATGAACACTGAAGCTTTCTTT. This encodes CASNQGMNTEAFF.